The 14 T cell receptor beta chains below were found in one sample sequenced in a study of radiation and T cells in renal cell carcinoma. Documented treatment: treatment-naive control, cytoreductive nephrectomy. TCRdb's table, derived via immunoSEQ multiplex PCR, lists solely in-frame clones and lacks some. The table lists roughly 13,000 clones, about 56% of them singletons, with over 10% in the top ten. The sample in question was tumor tissue, obtained from a patient whose treatment was nephrectomy without radiotherapy. Receptors originate from a man over 45 with renal cell carcinoma.

This chain connects TRBV2 to TRBJ2-7; 11 bases are shared with TRBD1. The CDR3 has 14 amino acids. Germline CDR1 SNHLY, CDR2 FYNNEI. The junction had 5 bases not matched to a gene; V was cut back by 4 bases and J by 6 bases. CDR3 region: CASSGWGQGGEQYF. The CDR3 coding sequence is TGTGCCAGCAGTGGATGGGGACAGGGGGGCGAGCAGTACTTC. The variable domain in full, completed from reference TRBV2 and TRBJ2-7, reads EPEVTQTPSHQVTQMGQEVILRCVPISNHLYFYWYRQILGQKVEFLVSFYNNEISEKSEIFDDQFSVERPDGSNFTLKIRSTKLEDSAMYFCASSGWGQGGEQYFGPGTRLTVT.

V is TRBV5-1 and J is TRBJ2-7; 9 nucleotides align to TRBD1. This CDR3 has 15 amino acids. Germline V gene sequence: CDR1 SGHRS, CDR2 YFSETQ. V lost 4 bases to trimming and J lost 7 bases; unmatched junction nucleotides: 12. The CDR3 DNA reads TGCGCCAGCAGCATTACCGGGACAGGGAATCGGGAGCAGTACTTC. Protein: CASSITGTGNREQYF.

This clone was seen a handful of times. This sequence joins TRBV10-2 and TRBJ1-1; 11 nucleotides align to TRBD1. V was clipped by 3 bases and J by 4 bases; unmatched bases: 10. The CDR3 runs to 17 residues. Germline V gene data show CDR1 as WSHSY and CDR2 as SAAADI. The CDR3 loop reads CASSDVGDRGSGTEAFF. The DNA for the CDR3 is TGCGCCAGCAGTGACGTGGGGGACAGGGGGTCTGGCACTGAAGCTTTCTTT.

This sequence joins TRBV21-1 and TRBJ1-6; no check of the table's D call, TRBD1, against the DNA was made. TRBV21-1 is recorded as a pseudogene. CDR3 length: 17 amino acids. This CDR3 is CASSKVPTSSYNSPLHF. The CDR3 DNA is TGTGCCAGCAGCAAAGTCCCCACAAGCTCCTATAATTCACCCCTCCACTTT.

The chain has TRBV9 and TRBJ1-1, with D hard to call. This CDR3 has 14 amino acids. Deletions cut 4 bases from V and 0 bases from J, with 10 bases between. The germline gives CDR1 SGDLS, CDR2 YYNGEE. CDR3 protein: CASSSNQVNTEAFF. Here the CDR3 DNA reads TGTGCCAGCAGCTCCAACCAGGTGAACACTGAAGCTTTCTTT.

The chain recombines TRBV7-3 with TRBJ2-2; either TRBD1 or TRBD2 may supply D (5 bases each). The CDR3 covers 15 residues. Germline CDR1 reads SGHTA; CDR2 reads FQGTGA. V lost 7 bases and J lost 1, with 13 bases in between. The CDR3 reads CASTPGRGNTGELFF. The CDR3 DNA follows: TGTGCCAGCACCCCGGGACGGGGGAACACCGGGGAGCTGTTTTTT.

J is TRBJ1-5 and V is TRBV6-1; perhaps TRBD1 as D (6 bases). The CDR3 runs 15 residues. V dropped 5 bases and J dropped 3 bases, with 14 bases sitting between them. In germline, CDR1 is MNHNS, CDR2 SASEGT. In nucleotides, the CDR3 is TGTGCCAGCAGTTGGGGGGGGGCAGTCAATCAGCCCCAGCATTTT. Amino acids: CASSWGGAVNQPQHF.

The genes are TRBV5-6 and TRBJ2-7; maybe TRBD2 (6 bases). This CDR3 has 14 residues. CDR1 and CDR2 from the germline V gene are SGHDT and YYEEEE. Trimming cost V 1 base and J 4 bases, with 12 bases left between them. CDR3 sequence reads: CASSLNYGGYEQYF. CDR3 nucleotide sequence: TGTGCCAGCAGCTTGAACTACGGGGGATACGAGCAGTACTTC.

This chain joins TRBV2 and TRBJ2-5, with 8 bases identical to TRBD1. CDR1 SNHLY and CDR2 FYNNEI come from the germline V gene. V lost 7 bases, J lost 2 bases, and 6 bases stayed unmatched. This CDR3 has 14 amino acids. The CDR3 coding sequence is TGTGCCAGCACCCCAGGGGGCCGTCAAGAGACCCAGTACTTC. Its protein product is CASTPGGRQETQYF.

This clone was recorded a few times. The chain carries TRBV9 and TRBJ2-3, with D perhaps matching TRBD1 or TRBD2 (6 bases each). The CDR3 contains 15 residues. Trimming left V 2 bases short and J 3 bases short, with 13 bases between. Germline assignment: CDR1 SGDLS and CDR2 YYNGEE. The DNA for the CDR3 is TGTGCCAGCAGCGTTGGGTGGGGGGCGACAGATACGCAGTATTTT. Amino acids: CASSVGWGATDTQYF.

This clone rates as medium-sized. The J gene is TRBJ2-6, the V gene TRBV27; 9 bases match TRBD1. V gave up 7 bases and J gave up 4 bases; unmatched junction bases: 14. This CDR3 contains 18 residues. Per the germline V gene, CDR1 is MNHEY and CDR2 is SMNVEV (reference sequence). CDR3: CASTLGPGQGSGANVLTF. CDR3 in DNA: TGTGCCAGCACCCTAGGGCCGGGACAGGGATCAGGGGCCAACGTCCTGACTTTC.

By share, this clone ranks as medium-sized. The sample contains more than one DNA sequence encoding this CDR3. The chain joins TRBV6-1 to TRBJ1-5; TRBD1 matches 9 bases. This CDR3 comprises 14 residues. J lost 2 bases, V lost 4 bases, and 0 bases had no gene match. Looked up from germline, CDR1 is MNHNS and CDR2 is SASEGT. The CDR3 reads CASSGTGGNQPQHF. CDR3 DNA: TGTGCCAGCAGTGGGACAGGGGGCAATCAGCCCCAGCATTTT.

This clone is judged medium-sized. The V and J genes are TRBV2 and TRBJ1-5, with 7 bases lining up with TRBD1. The junction had 7 bases not matched to a gene; V was cut back by 6 bases and J by 5 bases. Germline loops: CDR1 SNHLY, CDR2 FYNNEI. This CDR3 is 14 amino acids long. The CDR3 spells CASSEGQMHQPQHF. CDR3 sequence (DNA): TGTGCCAGCAGCGAGGGACAGATGCATCAGCCCCAGCATTTT.

Points on this clone: Additional DNA sequences in this sample encode the identical CDR3. The V call is TRBV12-5, the J call TRBJ2-3; no definite D call. The germline CDR1 and CDR2 sequences are LGHNT and FRNRAP. The CDR3 is 12 amino acids. Trimming pared 6 bases from V and 0 bases from J, leaving 4 bases between. The CDR3 DNA sequence: TGTGCTAGTGGCTCAAGCACAGATACGCAGTATTTT. Translated, it gives CASGSSTDTQYF. The complete variable domain, with remaining parts taken from reference TRBV12-5 and TRBJ2-3, reads DARVTQTPRHKVTEMGQEVTMRCQPILGHNTVFWYRQTMMQGLELLAYFRNRAPLDDSGMPKDRFSAEMPDATLATLKIQPSEPRDSAVYFCASGSSTDTQYFGPGTRLTVL.